This T cell receptor beta chain comes out of a study of T cell responses to AZD1222 COVID-19 vaccine. The wider study: Pooled samples include second doses given at about 4 or 12 weeks.

Using immunoSEQ multiplex PCR, the repertoire was profiled, and TCRdb retains in-frame clones only, with some absent. Of 150,000 or so clones detected, 80% to 90% appear once; the ten largest clones hold approximately 5.1%. The CDR3 runs 16 residues. Germline V gene data show CDR1 as SGHTA and CDR2 as FQGTGA. Trimming removed 1 base at V and 4 bases at J, with 17 bases between. This TCR derives from an adult in good health. The source material was peripheral blood, sampled on day 0 of AZD1222 vaccination. The rearrangement links TRBV7-3 to TRBJ2-7; tentatively, D is TRBD1 (5 bases). CDR3 nucleotides: TGTGCCAGCAGCTTAAATAGGCAGGGCCCAGCGTACGAGCAGTACTTC. It specifies CASSLNRQGPAYEQYF.